The following is a T cell receptor beta chain sequence with its context. Its target is unknown. These data are taken from a study of tumor-infiltrating lymphocytes in primary liver carcinoma. Study-wide background: Patients were both men and women, whose ages ran from 30 to 69 years. Findings and limits, study-wide: Reduced overlap was seen in tumor-adjacent and tumor-blood pairs versus tumor region pairs.

Germline assignment: CDR1 SGHAT and CDR2 FQNNGV. V lost 5 bases and J lost 11; bases outside the gene matches: 32. The CDR3 runs to 20 residues. The investigators made TCR beta cDNA from around 530 ng total RNA, using a constant-region primer. Nested multiplex PCR, run for three rounds with slightly modified ARM-PCR, yielded TCR beta libraries. Investigators reported that the first two PCR rounds, at about 11 cycles each, used TRBV1-TRBV30 forward primers with a C-beta reverse primer. TCRdb re-called the multiplex PCR reads with MiXCR, one entry per CDR3 protein. The sample includes approximately 20,000 distinct CDR3 sequences, about 75% of them seen just once. The source material, 20-30 mg of unsorted bulk tissue, was used to co-extract RNA and DNA. Surgical resection served as treatment for the primary liver carcinoma of these patients. More than 80% viable tumor cells made up every tumor sample.

The rearrangement links TRBV11-2 to TRBJ1-1; 7 bases fit TRBD1. The sequenced material came from liver tumor tissue from sampling region 1. Noted subset: tumor region T1, superior pole. This clonotype was sampled from a woman aged 25-40 years with primary liver carcinoma and hepatitis B virus infection. The CDR3 coding sequence is TGTGCCAGCAGCGCTCGGGGCAGGGGGTGCAAGAGGTGGAGTAACATTGAGGCTTTCTTT. Translating it yields CASSARGRGCKRWSNIEAFF.